Below, one T cell receptor beta chain is given with its context. The sample belongs to a study of T cell changes during pregnancy in multiple sclerosis. Here immunoSEQ multiplex PCR was the method, and the copy in TCRdb shows in-frame clones only, minus some. Of around 28,000 clones listed, around 90% are singletons. CDR1 is SGHNT, CDR2 YENEEA, per germline. V gave up 4 bases and J gave up 5 bases, with 9 bases separating them. The CDR3 extends over 12 amino acids. This chain uses TRBV11-3 with TRBJ2-7; TRBD1 might be the D (6 bases). The sequence came from a female donor in good health, enrolled as a control in a pregnancy study. Sequences were derived from CD4+ T cells from peripheral blood mononuclear cells, sampled in the first trimester of pregnancy. The CDR3 DNA is TGTGCCAGCAGCTCCAGGGGACACGAGCAGTACTTC. Translating it yields CASSSRGHEQYF.